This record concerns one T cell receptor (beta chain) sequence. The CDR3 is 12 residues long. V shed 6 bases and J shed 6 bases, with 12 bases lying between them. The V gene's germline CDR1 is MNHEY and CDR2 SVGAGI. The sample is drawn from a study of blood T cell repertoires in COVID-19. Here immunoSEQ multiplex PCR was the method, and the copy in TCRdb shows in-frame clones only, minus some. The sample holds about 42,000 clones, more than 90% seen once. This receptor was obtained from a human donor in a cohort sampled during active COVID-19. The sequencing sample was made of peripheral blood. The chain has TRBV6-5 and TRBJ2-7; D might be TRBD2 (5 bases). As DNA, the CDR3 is TGTGCCAGCAGCCCGATAGGAGGCGAGCAGTACTTC. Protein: CASSPIGGEQYF.